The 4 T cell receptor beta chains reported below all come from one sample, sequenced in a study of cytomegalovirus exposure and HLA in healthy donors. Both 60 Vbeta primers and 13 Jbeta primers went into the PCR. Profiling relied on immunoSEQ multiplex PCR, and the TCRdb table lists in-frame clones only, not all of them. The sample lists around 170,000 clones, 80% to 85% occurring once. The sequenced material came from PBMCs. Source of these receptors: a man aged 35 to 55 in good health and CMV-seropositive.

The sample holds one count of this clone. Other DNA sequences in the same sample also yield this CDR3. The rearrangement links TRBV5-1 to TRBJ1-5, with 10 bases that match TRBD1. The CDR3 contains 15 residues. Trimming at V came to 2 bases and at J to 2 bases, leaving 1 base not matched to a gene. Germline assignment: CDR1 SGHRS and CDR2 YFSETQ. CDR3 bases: TGCGCCAGCAGCTTAGGGACAGGGGGCAATCAGCCCCAGCATTTT. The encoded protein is CASSLGTGGNQPQHF.

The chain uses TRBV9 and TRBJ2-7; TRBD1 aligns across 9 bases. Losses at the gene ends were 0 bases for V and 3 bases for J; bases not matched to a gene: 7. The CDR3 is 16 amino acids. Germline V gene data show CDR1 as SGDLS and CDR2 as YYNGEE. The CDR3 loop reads CASSVGGTGLGYEQYF. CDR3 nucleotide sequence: TGTGCCAGCAGCGTAGGAGGGACAGGGCTTGGCTACGAGCAGTACTTC.

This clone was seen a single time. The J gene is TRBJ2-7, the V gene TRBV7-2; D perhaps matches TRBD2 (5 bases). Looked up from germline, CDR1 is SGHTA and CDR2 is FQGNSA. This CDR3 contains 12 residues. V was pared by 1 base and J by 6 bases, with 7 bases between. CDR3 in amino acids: CASSLGRGEQYF. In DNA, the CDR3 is TGTGCCAGCAGCTTAGGACGGGGCGAGCAGTACTTC.

CDR3 loop: CASSGSAGNTEAFF. The DNA for the CDR3 is TGTGCCAGCAGCGGATCGGCAGGGAACACTGAAGCTTTCTTT. The rearrangement links TRBV6-6 to TRBJ1-1; D is unclear. Germline lookup yields CDR1 MNHNY and CDR2 SVGAGI (reference sequence). V dropped 6 bases and J dropped 1 base, with 12 bases sitting between them. This CDR3 has 14 amino acids.